This T cell receptor (beta chain) was documented in a study of blood T cell repertoires in COVID-19. About the research overall: Donors in the United States, Italy and Spain gave samples during acute or convalescent COVID-19. Sample material is recorded as cDNA or gDNA derived from T cells, B-cell-depleted T cells, or PBMCs.

In the original processing: Amplification with reference gene primers provided the estimates of nucleated cell counts. Data came from immunoSEQ multiplex PCR; TCRdb stores just in-frame clones and leaves some out. V and J calls and clone size are given by that table; D and trimming were obtained from the DNA. The sample shows some 100,000 clones, 80% to 95% of them seen only once. Germline V gene sequence: CDR1 LNHDA, CDR2 SQIVND (reference sequence). The CDR3 has 13 residues. V lost 3 bases and J lost 10, with 15 bases in between. The V and J genes are TRBV19 and TRBJ1-1, with unresolved D. What was sequenced was peripheral blood. The clonotype comes from a man in his 70s with acute or convalescent COVID-19. The CDR3: CASSMGSGPLAFF. Here the CDR3 DNA reads TGTGCCAGTAGTATGGGGAGCGGCCCTTTAGCTTTCTTT.